The rows below give T cell receptor beta chains drawn from one sample of a study of blood T cell repertoires in COVID-19. The protocol was immunoSEQ multiplex PCR, while the TCRdb copy is restricted to in-frame clones and leaves out a portion. The table lists 48,000 or so clones, approximately 87% of them singletons. Sample: peripheral blood. The receptors originated from a woman aged 55-69 years with acute or convalescent COVID-19. The CDR3 runs from the conserved cysteine through the conserved F or W.

V	J	CDR3
TRBV6-6	TRBJ2-5	CASRPGLAGVETQYF
TRBV9	TRBJ1-2	CASSVEVNVQGRRGYTF
TRBV7-9	TRBJ2-7	CASSLVGQGNPYEQYF
TRBV10-3	TRBJ1-4	CAISEKGRDEKLFF
TRBV6-5	TRBJ2-1	CASSYTGRAGGEQFF
TRBV4-1	TRBJ1-5	CASSQVRARHQPQHF
TRBV5-1	TRBJ2-1	CASSSGQPLGNEQFF
TRBV7-2	TRBJ2-7	CASSLEHRSYEQYF
TRBV12-3/TRBV12-4	TRBJ1-1	CASSSGVNTEAFF
TRBV2	TRBJ1-5	CASDTQYSNQPQHF
TRBV3-1/TRBV3-2	TRBJ1-3	CASSQGWNTIYF
TRBV7-2	TRBJ2-1	CASSSTGGGEQFF
TRBV15	TRBJ2-7	CATSRDLNSLYEQYF
TRBV6-2/TRBV6-3	TRBJ2-1	CASSYNDGSFSYNEQFF
TRBV28	TRBJ1-2	CASSWGQDNYGYTF
TRBV5-4	TRBJ1-6	CASSPIQTSDRGNSPLHF
TRBV20-1	TRBJ2-3	CSASTPAGALDTQYF
TRBV19	TRBJ1-4	CASSSRTGNEKLFF
TRBV20-1	TRBJ1-5	CSAIGSAGKHF
TRBV9	TRBJ2-7	CASNEGGAYEQYF
TRBV7-8	TRBJ2-1	CASSSPGYNEQFF
TRBV9	TRBJ1-2	CASSGHNYGYTF
TRBV6-1	TRBJ2-7	CASSEVAGHSYEQYF
TRBV5-4	TRBJ2-1	CASSLRGKYNEQFF
TRBV7-9	TRBJ1-4	CASSKQGEKLFF
TRBV7-9	TRBJ1-2	CASTRTGGDPYGYTF
TRBV9	TRBJ1-3	CASSVGPRGSSGNTIYF
TRBV6-4	TRBJ2-1	CASTFLLAGSSSYNEQFF
TRBV2	TRBJ2-7	CASTTGGRPYEQYF
TRBV11-3	TRBJ2-7	CARLASEYF
TRBV28	TRBJ1-2	CASRRDWRVGYTF
TRBV7-9	TRBJ1-6	CASSTLAQGIGSPLHF
TRBV6-6	TRBJ2-2	CASSYGLAGTGELFF
TRBV3-1/TRBV3-2	TRBJ2-1	CASSQEGGFRNEQFF
TRBV28	TRBJ1-3	CASSLGRSGNTIYF